These 27 T cell receptor beta chains came from one sample sequenced in a study of PD-1 blockade in classical Hodgkin lymphoma (TCRdb year 2020). Taken with the paper, the label for time point translates to: cycle 4 day 1 (C4D1), after more than five weeks of nivolumab. Every trial patient had relapsed following autologous stem cell transplantation, and prior brentuximab vedotin exposure was what differed among cohorts A, B and C. A Miltenyi CD4+ T cell isolation kit was used for magnetic negative selection to purify CD4+ T cells from thawed PBMCs. Preparation of the library involved the immunoSEQ multiplex PCR assay. This immuneACCESS table, as held by TCRdb, lists in-frame sequences with V and J called but not all clones. Of the missing ones, under half trace to an unresolved V gene in checked studies; the others have no known cause. The sample includes over 25,000 clones, with 70% to 90% observed a single time. The ten largest clonotypes hold about 0.45% of the sample.

Here the sequenced sample was CD4+ T cells from blood, taken before the fourth cycle of nivolumab. The receptors shown here come from a human donor with classical Hodgkin lymphoma.

V gene TRBV9 combines with J gene TRBJ2-3, with D tentatively TRBD1 (5 bases). This CDR3 has 17 amino acids. Germline V gene lookup returns CDR1 SGDLS and CDR2 YYNGEE. Between the trimmed V and J ends, which lost 3 bases and 6 bases, there was a span of 23 bases. DNA for the CDR3: TGTGCCAGCAGCGCCGCCCCATGGACACAGTCAGCGGATACGCAGTATTTT. Translated: CASSAAPWTQSADTQYF.

This clone came up once. This chain uses TRBV2 with TRBJ2-7; D is possibly TRBD2 (5 bases). This CDR3 spans 11 amino acids. CDR1 and CDR2 from the germline V gene are SNHLY and FYNNEI. Trimming left V 8 bases short and J 4 bases short, with 9 bases between. The CDR3 loop is CASRGEYEQYF. The CDR3 nucleotides read TGTGCCAGCCGGGGTGAATACGAGCAGTACTTC.

V is TRBV11-2 and J is TRBJ2-5; 8 bases match TRBD1. CDR1 and CDR2 from the germline V gene are SGHAT and FQNNGV. Trimming at V came to 3 bases and at J to 2 bases, leaving 5 bases not matched to a gene. The CDR3 runs 15 residues. CDR3 sequence (DNA): TGTGCCAGCAGCTTTTCTCGGACAGGGCAAGAGACCCAGTACTTC. Encoded protein: CASSFSRTGQETQYF.

J is TRBJ1-2 and V is TRBV29-1; the D gene is possibly TRBD1 (6 bases). This CDR3 is 15 amino acids long. Per germline, CDR1 SQVTM and CDR2 ANQGSEA. The V gene lost 6 bases and the J gene lost 5 bases, with 22 bases spanning the gap. This CDR3 is CSVKSGGLLWYGYTF. The CDR3 nucleotides read TGCAGCGTCAAAAGCGGGGGCTTATTGTGGTATGGCTACACCTTC.

The chain combines TRBV10-3 with TRBJ2-1, with 12 bases that match TRBD2. V lost 6 bases and J lost 6; bases outside the gene matches: 0. This CDR3 spans 13 amino acids. Germline V gene data show CDR1 as ENHRY and CDR2 as SYGVKD. CDR3 residues: CAIRGLAGNEQFF. As DNA, the CDR3 is TGTGCCATCAGGGGACTAGCGGGCAATGAGCAGTTCTTC.

The chain carries TRBV5-1 and TRBJ2-7, with D possibly TRBD1 on 6 matching bases. V lost 2 bases and J 0 bases, leaving 12 bases between the germline ends. CDR3 length: 15 residues. CDR1 SGHRS and CDR2 YFSETQ come from the germline V gene. Written as DNA, the CDR3 is TGCGCCAGCAGCTTTCAAGGGGACATCTCCTACGAGCAGTACTTC. Its translation: CASSFQGDISYEQYF.

This clone was detected once. The J gene is TRBJ1-2, the V gene TRBV5-6; perhaps TRBD1 as D (5 bases). In germline, CDR1 is SGHDT, CDR2 YYEEEE. V was clipped by 0 bases and J by 5 bases, with 11 bases between them. The CDR3 covers 14 residues. The CDR3 nucleotides are TGTGCCAGCAGCTTGGGACAGATCCTATATGGCTACACCTTC. This gives the protein CASSLGQILYGYTF.

The V and J genes are TRBV10-3 and TRBJ2-1, with 7 nucleotides matching TRBD2. The germline gives CDR1 ENHRY, CDR2 SYGVKD. V was pared by 0 bases and J by 4 bases, with 3 bases of the junction left unmatched. The CDR3 has 15 residues. CDR3 residues: CAISESGGTYNEQFF. CDR3 bases: TGTGCCATCAGTGAGTCGGGAGGGACTTACAATGAGCAGTTCTTC.

V usage is TRBV7-9 and J usage is TRBJ2-3; 8 bases agree with TRBD2. CDR1 and CDR2 from the germline V gene are SEHNR and FQNEAQ (reference sequence). Germline trimming cut 3 bases from V and 3 bases from J; bases unmatched to any gene: 11. CDR3 length: 17 amino acids. The CDR3 coding sequence is TGTGCCAGCAGCTTTCTAGCAGCGGGAGATGCGACAGATACGCAGTATTTT. Translated, it gives CASSFLAAGDATDTQYF.

The chain couples TRBV13 to TRBJ2-1, with D unresolved. V was shortened by 3 bases and J by 9 bases, with 12 bases between the two germline ends. CDR1 is PRHDT, CDR2 FYEKMQ, per germline (reference sequence). The CDR3 consists of 13 residues. In DNA, the CDR3 is TGTGCCAGCAGCTTGGCAAGGCAAATTGAGCAGTTCTTC. Amino acids: CASSLARQIEQFF.

The CDR3 DNA reads TGTGCCAGCAGTTCGACAGTCCCCCCCTCCTACGAGCAGTACTTC. Amino acid sequence: CASSSTVPPSYEQYF. The chain has TRBV2 and TRBJ2-7; tentative D call: TRBD1 (5 bases). The CDR3 is 15 amino acids. Deletions cut 5 bases from V and 0 bases from J, with 14 bases between. The germline gives CDR1 SNHLY, CDR2 FYNNEI.

The chain uses TRBV2 and TRBJ1-5; 12 nucleotides align to TRBD1. Germline V gene data show CDR1 as SNHLY and CDR2 as FYNNEI. V was clipped by 3 bases and J by 6 bases; unmatched bases: 3. The CDR3 has 15 amino acids. The CDR3 sequence is CASSDGTGGSQPQHF. The CDR3 bases are TGTGCCAGCAGTGATGGGACAGGGGGCAGTCAGCCCCAGCATTTT.

The chain recombines TRBV6-1 with TRBJ1-5; D uncertain. This CDR3 is built from 15 residues. Per the germline V gene, CDR1 is MNHNS and CDR2 is SASEGT. V was pared by 1 base and J by 2 bases, with 9 bases between. Here the CDR3 reads CASSEVWIGNQPQHF. The CDR3 DNA reads TGTGCCAGCAGTGAAGTGTGGATTGGCAATCAGCCCCAGCATTTT.

J is TRBJ1-1 and V is TRBV6-5; D ambiguous. The CDR3 length is 15 residues. The V gene's germline CDR1 is MNHEY and CDR2 SVGAGI. The V end lost 0 bases, the J end lost 0 bases, and 8 bases lay between the germline ends. As DNA, the CDR3 is TGTGCCAGCAGTTACTCGGGGTGGATGAACACTGAAGCTTTCTTT. Translation: CASSYSGWMNTEAFF.

J is TRBJ1-1 and V is TRBV18; D not certain. The CDR3 sequence is 15 residues long. Between the trimmed V and J ends, which lost 2 bases and 1 base, there was a span of 11 bases. Germline-derived CDR1 and CDR2 are KGHSH and LQKENI. The CDR3 here is CASSPSAAGNTEAFF. In DNA, the CDR3 is TGTGCCAGCTCACCAAGTGCAGCAGGGAACACTGAAGCTTTCTTT.

The rearrangement joins TRBV5-5 to TRBJ1-1, with a weak D call TRBD1 (5 bases). The CDR3 is 13 amino acids. CDR1 SGHKS and CDR2 YYEKEE come from the germline V gene (reference sequence). The V end lost 4 bases, the J end lost 7 bases, and 14 bases lay between the germline ends. CDR3 bases: TGTGCCAGCAGCCTCCCGACAGTCCATGAAGCTTTCTTT. It encodes CASSLPTVHEAFF.

The chain is built from TRBV29-1 and TRBJ2-5; no firm D call. The J call may be wrong; the DNA end is better matched by TRBJ2-7. CDR3 length: 13 residues. CDR1 and CDR2 from the germline V gene are SQVTM and ANQGSEA. CDR3 bases: TGCAGCGTTGAGTACCCCAGCTCCTACGAGCAGTACTTC. It yields the protein CSVEYPSSYEQYF.

The chain joins TRBV28 to TRBJ1-2, with a possible D match to TRBD1 (6 bases). Per the germline V gene, CDR1 is MDHEN and CDR2 is SYDVKM. The CDR3 is made up of 15 amino acids. The germline V and J ends were trimmed by 10 bases and 0 bases, with 18 bases remaining between them. The CDR3 spells CATAGGGLTNYGYTF. In DNA, the CDR3 is TGTGCCACCGCCGGGGGGGGGCTAACTAACTATGGCTACACCTTC.

V usage is TRBV27 and J usage is TRBJ2-3, with 9 bases that match TRBD2. The CDR3 spans 15 residues. Germline V gene data show CDR1 as MNHEY and CDR2 as SMNVEV (reference sequence). V lost 2 bases, J lost 6 bases, and 6 bases stayed unmatched. The CDR3 here is CASSLGSGGLDTQYF. For the CDR3, the DNA is TGTGCCAGCAGTTTAGGTAGCGGGGGATTGGATACGCAGTATTTT.

This chain links TRBV28 with TRBJ1-1, with D uncertain. Germline CDR1 reads MDHEN; CDR2 reads SYDVKM. V lost 2 bases and J 11 bases, leaving 12 bases between the germline ends. The CDR3 has 12 amino acids. The CDR3, as DNA: TGTGCCAGCAGTTTAAGGGCCTTACGTGCTTTCTTT. This sequence encodes CASSLRALRAFF.

The J gene is TRBJ2-3, the V gene TRBV4-1; 12 bases are shared with TRBD2. V was pared by 1 base and J by 3 bases, with 2 bases of the junction left unmatched. Germline CDR1 is MGHRA and CDR2 is YSYEKL. This CDR3 spans 16 amino acids. The DNA of the CDR3 is TGCGCCAGCAGCCAAGTCGGACTAGCGGGAACAGATACGCAGTATTTT. Translating gives CASSQVGLAGTDTQYF.

This rearrangement joins TRBV7-9 to TRBJ2-2; D remains unclear. The V end was cut by 5 bases, the J end by 6 bases, with 13 bases between. Per germline, CDR1 SEHNR and CDR2 FQNEAQ (reference sequence). The CDR3 length is 14 residues. CDR3 DNA: TGTGCCAGCAGCCCCCCAAAAGAATCCGGGGAGCTGTTTTTT. Amino acid sequence: CASSPPKESGELFF. Variable domain in full (rest from reference TRBV7-9 and TRBJ2-2): DTGVSQNPRHKITKRGQNVTFRCDPISEHNRLYWYRQTLGQGPEFLTYFQNEAQLEKSRLLSDRFSAERPKGSFSTLEIQRTEQGDSAMYLCASSPPKESGELFFGEGSRLTVL.

The CDR3 bases are TGTGCCAGCAGCTTAGGCCTCGGGACCACCTACGAGCAGTACTTC. Translated: CASSLGLGTTYEQYF. This chain joins TRBV7-9 and TRBJ2-7; D could derive from TRBD1 or TRBD2 (5 bases each). Trimming cost V 1 base and J 2 bases, with 12 bases left between them. Germline assignment: CDR1 SEHNR and CDR2 FQNEAQ (reference sequence). The length of the CDR3 is 15 residues.

The rearrangement joins TRBV30 to TRBJ2-3; TRBD2 aligns across 12 bases. V gave up 2 bases and J gave up 5 bases; unmatched junction bases: 2. The CDR3 extends over 14 amino acids. In germline, CDR1 is GTSNPN, CDR2 SVGIG (reference sequence). The CDR3 nucleotides are TGTGCCTGGAGTCCGGGACTAGCGGGAGATACGCAGTATTTT. As protein: CAWSPGLAGDTQYF.

The rearrangement links TRBV7-9 to TRBJ1-3; maybe TRBD1 (5 bases). V dropped 5 bases and J dropped 4 bases, with 12 bases sitting between them. Germline CDR1 reads SEHNR; CDR2 reads FQNEAQ (reference sequence). The CDR3 runs to 14 residues. The CDR3 DNA reads TGTGCCAGCAGCATGGAGGGGAAAGGAAACACCATATATTTT. It is translated as CASSMEGKGNTIYF.

V and J are TRBV4-2 and TRBJ2-3; 8 nucleotides line up with TRBD2. The CDR3 has 17 amino acids. The V gene's germline CDR1 is LGHNA and CDR2 YNFKEQ. V gave up 0 bases and J gave up 6 bases; unmatched junction bases: 11. CDR3 sequence: CASSQERLAGGGDTQYF. DNA of the CDR3: TGTGCCAGCAGCCAAGAACGGCTAGCGGGTGGGGGGGATACGCAGTATTTT.

The chain employs TRBV4-1 and TRBJ2-7; 10 bases match TRBD2. Germline V lookup: CDR1 MGHRA, CDR2 YSYEKL. Losses at the gene ends were 1 base for V and 0 bases for J; bases not matched to a gene: 0. CDR3 length: 15 residues. The CDR3 sequence is CASSQGLAGSYEQYF. The DNA for the CDR3 is TGCGCCAGCAGCCAAGGACTAGCGGGCTCCTACGAGCAGTACTTC.